One and the same sample provided the 5 T cell receptor beta chains below, sequenced in a study of human T cells and chemical hapten exposure. Time point indicated: pre-sensitization, week 0. As for treatment: therapeutic diphenylcyclopropenone sensitization with weekly scalp DPC. MiXCR, run by TCRdb on the RACE reads, gives a single entry per CDR3 protein. This table holds roughly 80,000 distinct CDR3 sequences, around 15% found once. The sequencing here drew on whole blood, taken in connection with sensitization to the hapten diphenylcyclopropenone (DPC). These receptors originate from a woman aged 45-59 years with alopecia areata. Some clones in this sample may be carry-over from other donors' samples.

The V call is TRBV2, the J call TRBJ1-1; possible D gene TRBD1, 5 bases. Germline CDR1 and CDR2: SNHLY and FYNNEI. CDR3 size: 15 residues. The V and J ends lost 3 bases and 1 base respectively, with 12 bases between them. The CDR3: CASSDRGVRNTEAFF. CDR3 nucleotide sequence: TGTGCCAGCAGTGATCGGGGCGTGAGGAACACTGAAGCTTTCTTT.

J is TRBJ1-1 and V is TRBV29-1; D remains unclear. In germline, CDR1 is SQVTM, CDR2 ANQGSEA. V lost 6 bases and J 6 bases, leaving 11 bases between the germline ends. The CDR3 length is 11 residues. Here the CDR3 DNA reads TGCAGCGTGACCGATACCGCTGAAGCTTTCTTT. Protein product: CSVTDTAEAFF. The full variable domain, in which reference TRBV29-1 and TRBJ1-1 provide the parts outside the CDR3, is SAVISQKPSRDICQRGTSLTIQCQVDSQVTMMFWYRQQPGQSLTLIATANQGSEATYESGFVIDKFPISRPNLTFSTLTVSNMSPEDSSIYLCSVTDTAEAFFGQGTRLTVV.

This clonotype was seen only a few times. The V call is TRBV28, the J call TRBJ1-1; D is unresolved. CDR3 length: 13 amino acids. CDR1 and CDR2 (germline): MDHEN, SYDVKM. Between the trimmed V and J ends, which lost 2 bases and 0 bases, there was a span of 4 bases. The CDR3 nucleotides are TGTGCCAGCAGTTTACAGCTGAACACTGAAGCTTTCTTT. Amino acids: CASSLQLNTEAFF.

J is TRBJ2-7 and V is TRBV28, with D perhaps TRBD1 (6 bases). Per germline, CDR1 MDHEN and CDR2 SYDVKM. The CDR3 runs 14 residues. V was clipped by 10 bases and J by 5 bases, with 21 bases between them. This CDR3 reads CATLLTTGPHEQYF. CDR3 coding DNA: TGTGCCACCCTCCTTACTACAGGGCCCCACGAGCAGTACTTC.

This clonotype was counted between two and nine times. The rearrangement joins TRBV4-1 to TRBJ2-5; tentative D call: TRBD1 (5 bases). From germline, CDR1 is MGHRA and CDR2 YSYEKL. Trimming removed 3 bases from V and 3 bases from J, with 11 bases in between. The CDR3 totals 14 residues. For the CDR3, the DNA is TGCGCCAGCAGCCAGCCAGGGCCAAAAGAGACCCAGTACTTC. Protein product: CASSQPGPKETQYF.